Below are 19 T cell receptor beta chains sequenced from a single sample in a study of blood T cell repertoires in COVID-19. The protocol was immunoSEQ multiplex PCR, while the TCRdb copy is restricted to in-frame clones and leaves out a portion. Among about 55,000 clones listed, under 85% were seen once. The sample comprised peripheral blood. Every receptor here comes from a woman aged 55-70 years with acute or convalescent COVID-19.

J is TRBJ1-4 and V is TRBV12-3 or TRBV12-4, with 9 bases lining up with TRBD1. The CDR3 covers 13 residues. Germline trimming cut 8 bases from V and 8 bases from J; bases unmatched to any gene: 6. CDR3 DNA sequence: TGTGCCAGCTCTGACAGGGGGTACGAAAAACTGTTTTTT. Its translation is CASSDRGYEKLFF.

The chain employs TRBV3-1 (or the pseudogene TRBV3-2) and TRBJ1-4; D ambiguous. The length of the CDR3 is 12 residues. The germline gives CDR1 LGHDT, CDR2 YNNKEL (reference sequence). The germline V and J ends were trimmed by 5 bases and 7 bases, with 8 bases remaining between them. DNA of the CDR3: TGTGCCAGCAGCGGTTTGAGTGAAAAACTGTTTTTT. Protein: CASSGLSEKLFF.

V and J are TRBV7-9 and TRBJ1-3; D remains unclear. The CDR3 consists of 15 residues. Germline CDR1 SEHNR, CDR2 FQNEAQ (reference sequence). Trimming left V 7 bases short and J 0 bases short, with 13 bases between. The CDR3 nucleotides are TGTGCCAGCACCCCTTATACCGGCTCTGGAAACACCATATATTTT. Amino acid sequence: CASTPYTGSGNTIYF.

V usage is TRBV7-8 and J usage is TRBJ1-2, with unresolved D. V gave up 1 base and J gave up 6 bases, with 9 bases separating them. Germline V lookup: CDR1 SGHVS, CDR2 FQNEAQ. The length of the CDR3 is 13 residues. CDR3 protein: CASSLDRPNGYTF. In nucleotides, the CDR3 is TGTGCCAGCAGCTTAGACAGACCAAATGGCTACACCTTC.

This chain connects TRBV3-1 (or the pseudogene TRBV3-2) to TRBJ2-5, with a possible D match to TRBD1 (6 bases). Germline lookup yields CDR1 LGHDT and CDR2 YNNKEL (reference sequence). The V gene lost 4 bases and the J gene lost 4 bases, with 13 bases spanning the gap. This CDR3 is 14 amino acids long. The CDR3 is CASSLRGLRETQYF. CDR3 in DNA: TGTGCCAGCAGCCTCAGGGGTTTAAGAGAGACCCAGTACTTC.

This rearrangement joins TRBV6-5 to TRBJ2-1; 8 bases fit TRBD1. Germline CDR1 is MNHEY and CDR2 is SVGAGI. The J segment lost 13 bases and the V segment lost 2 bases, leaving 10 bases of the junction unmatched. The CDR3 runs 14 residues. CDR3 DNA sequence: TGTGCCAGCAGTTACGTAGGTCAGGCAGGGGGCCAGTTCTTC. Amino acid sequence: CASSYVGQAGGQFF.

The J gene is TRBJ1-2, the V gene TRBV29-1; 10 nucleotides line up with TRBD1. Per germline, CDR1 SQVTM and CDR2 ANQGSEA. Trimming at V came to 7 bases and at J to 3 bases, leaving 11 bases not matched to a gene. The CDR3 consists of 15 residues. This CDR3 reads CSARSRQGADYGYTF. CDR3 coding DNA: TGCAGCGCACGCTCTAGACAGGGGGCTGACTATGGCTACACCTTC.

This clone was picked up one time. The chain combines TRBV2 with TRBJ1-4, with D uncertain. The CDR3 length is 14 residues. V gave up 3 bases and J gave up 3 bases, with 8 bases separating them. The germline V gene has CDR1 SNHLY and CDR2 FYNNEI. The CDR3 bases are TGTGCCAGCAGTGAGAGCCGTTCTAATGAAAAACTGTTTTTT. This codes for CASSESRSNEKLFF.

The chain links TRBV7-3 to TRBJ2-5; TRBD2 matches 8 bases. CDR1 and CDR2 from the germline V gene are SGHTA and FQGTGA. V was pared by 5 bases and J by 3 bases, with 2 bases of the junction left unmatched. CDR3 length equals 13 residues. CDR3 sequence reads: CASSPGREETQYF. The CDR3 DNA is TGTGCCAGCAGCCCCGGGAGGGAAGAGACCCAGTACTTC. Full variable domain (rest looked up from reference TRBV7-3 and TRBJ2-5): GAGVSQTPSNKVTEKGKYVELRCDPISGHTALYWYRQSLGQGPEFLIYFQGTGAADDSGLPNDRFFAVRPEGSVSTLKIQRTERGDSAVYLCASSPGREETQYFGPGTRLLVL.

This chain links TRBV30 with TRBJ2-3; 12 nucleotides agree with TRBD2. The CDR3 has 15 amino acids. Germline V gene data show CDR1 as GTSNPN and CDR2 as SVGIG (reference sequence). With V trimmed by 1 base and J by 3 bases, 2 bases remained unmatched. CDR3 sequence: CAWSDLAGGTDTQYF. The CDR3 DNA follows: TGTGCCTGGAGTGACCTAGCGGGAGGGACAGATACGCAGTATTTT.

The rearrangement joins TRBV6-1 to TRBJ1-4; D remains ambiguous. Looked up from germline, CDR1 is MNHNS and CDR2 is SASEGT. The CDR3 is 11 amino acids. The V end was cut by 1 base, the J end by 10 bases, with 4 bases between. In DNA, the CDR3 is TGTGCCAGCAGTGAAGGGCCAAAACTGTTTTTT. Translated: CASSEGPKLFF.

The chain is built from TRBV19 and TRBJ2-5; D may be TRBD1 (6 bases). This CDR3 is 14 amino acids long. From germline, CDR1 is LNHDA and CDR2 SQIVND (reference sequence). The V end was cut by 3 bases, the J end by 0 bases, with 8 bases between. In DNA form, the CDR3 reads TGTGCCAGTAGTATCGACAGGAACCAAGAGACCCAGTACTTC. It codes for CASSIDRNQETQYF.

This sequence joins TRBV5-4 and TRBJ2-1, with 15 bases matching TRBD2. The CDR3 totals 19 residues. The germline V gene has CDR1 SGHNT and CDR2 YYREEE (reference sequence). The V gene end was trimmed by 4 bases and the J gene end by 8 bases; junction bases not matched to a gene: 16. The CDR3 here is CASSRRTSGRGSLSDEQFF. CDR3 DNA: TGTGCCAGCAGCCGAAGGACTAGCGGGAGGGGATCGTTGAGCGATGAGCAGTTCTTC.

This clone showed up just once. J is TRBJ1-1 and V is TRBV27, with 7 bases that match TRBD1. The CDR3 length is 15 residues. The V and J ends lost 10 bases and 2 bases, in that order; junction bases with no gene match: 13. CDR1 MNHEY and CDR2 SMNVEV come from the germline V gene (reference sequence). The DNA of the CDR3 is TGTGCCACCAGGGACAGCCAACCACCTAACACTGAAGCTTTCTTT. Its protein is CATRDSQPPNTEAFF.

This chain connects TRBV2 to TRBJ2-1; 10 bases map to TRBD1. The CDR3 has 15 residues. V gave up 6 bases and J gave up 2 bases; unmatched junction bases: 4. Germline V gene data show CDR1 as SNHLY and CDR2 as FYNNEI. The CDR3: CASRGGTGAYNEQFF. DNA for the CDR3: TGTGCCAGCAGGGGGGGGACAGGGGCCTACAATGAGCAGTTCTTC.

This clone appeared a single time. The gene calls are TRBV19 and TRBJ2-5; 10 positions match TRBD1. From germline, CDR1 is LNHDA and CDR2 SQIVND (reference sequence). This CDR3 has 12 residues. V lost 8 bases and J lost 6; bases outside the gene matches: 3. CDR3 coding DNA: TGTGCCAGTGGGGACAGGGGACAGACCCAGTACTTC. The encoded protein is CASGDRGQTQYF.

This chain connects TRBV15 to TRBJ1-6, with TRBD1 identical over 7 bases. V lost 5 bases to trimming and J lost 7 bases; unmatched junction nucleotides: 14. The CDR3 totals 17 residues. Germline V lookup: CDR1 LNHNV, CDR2 YYDKDF (reference sequence). CDR3 amino acids: CATSPQPLTGSNSPLHF. CDR3 coding DNA: TGTGCCACCAGCCCTCAACCTCTGACAGGGTCGAATTCACCCCTCCACTTT.

This chain connects TRBV6-1 to TRBJ1-5; a possible D gene is TRBD1 (5 bases). The CDR3 is 15 amino acids. Trimming removed 1 base from V and 6 bases from J, with 13 bases in between. In germline, CDR1 is MNHNS, CDR2 SASEGT. CDR3 loop: CASSEGRAGSQPQHF. DNA of the CDR3: TGTGCCAGCAGTGAAGGTCGGGCAGGGTCTCAGCCCCAGCATTTT.

This rearrangement joins TRBV11-2 to TRBJ1-1; D is uncertain. V lost 2 bases to trimming and J lost 0 bases, with 10 bases between them. This CDR3 region has 15 residues. Germline V gives CDR1 SGHAT, CDR2 FQNNGV. The CDR3 loop is CASSLLATVNTEAFF. The CDR3 nucleotides read TGTGCCAGCAGCTTATTAGCGACGGTGAACACTGAAGCTTTCTTT.